Presented here are 25 T cell receptor beta chains from one specimen sequenced in a study of cytomegalovirus exposure and HLA in healthy donors. The PCR contained 60 Vbeta and 13 Jbeta primers. Assay: immunoSEQ multiplex PCR; the TCRdb copy retains only in-frame clones and omits some. The sample lists 120,000 or so clones, around 80% seen once, with roughly 9.3% in the top ten. Sequencing input: PBMCs. The receptor source for this set is a woman aged 45 to 65 in good health and CMV-seropositive.

The J gene is TRBJ1-6, the V gene TRBV4-2; D call uncertain. There are 16 residues in the CDR3. Germline CDR1 and CDR2: LGHNA and YNFKEQ. Trimming stripped 0 bases from V and 3 bases from J, with 9 bases between. This CDR3 is CASSQEIRSYNSPLHF. The CDR3 coding sequence is TGTGCCAGCAGCCAAGAAATCCGGAGCTATAATTCACCCCTCCACTTT.

This clone was counted only a few times. The chain uses TRBV29-1 and TRBJ1-1, with 8 bases aligning to TRBD1. CDR3 length: 13 amino acids. Unmatched junction bases numbered 4, after V lost 6 bases and J lost 1 base. Per germline, CDR1 SQVTM and CDR2 ANQGSEA. Here the CDR3 reads CSVGTGQNTEAFF. CDR3 nucleotides: TGCAGCGTCGGGACAGGTCAGAACACTGAAGCTTTCTTT.

The V call is TRBV14, the J call TRBJ1-2, with D uncertain. The CDR3 is 14 amino acids. Per germline, CDR1 SGHDN and CDR2 FVKESK. V was trimmed by 1 base and J by 0 bases, leaving 6 bases between them. The CDR3 DNA follows: TGTGCCAGCAGCCAAGGCACGGCTAACTATGGCTACACCTTC. Its protein product is CASSQGTANYGYTF. Looking up the rest from reference TRBV14 and TRBJ1-2 gives the full variable domain: EAGVTQFPSHSVIEKGQTVTLRCDPISGHDNLYWYRRVMGKEIKFLLHFVKESKQDESGMPNNRFLAERTGGTYSTLKVQPAELEDSGVYFCASSQGTANYGYTFGSGTRLTVV.

V and J are TRBV5-1 and TRBJ2-2, with TRBD2 identical over 12 bases. J lost 7 bases, V lost 8 bases, and 9 bases had no gene match. The CDR3 has 15 amino acids. The germline gives CDR1 SGHRS, CDR2 YFSETQ. The CDR3 region has the DNA TGCGCCAGTACCCTAGCGGGGGGGCCCGTCGGGGAGCTGTTTTTT. Translating it yields CASTLAGGPVGELFF. The whole variable domain, remainder taken from reference TRBV5-1 and TRBJ2-2, is KAGVTQTPRYLIKTRGQQVTLSCSPISGHRSVSWYQQTPGQGLQFLFEYFSETQRNKGNFPGRFSGRQFSNSRSEMNVSTLELGDSALYLCASTLAGGPVGELFFGEGSRLTVL.

This clone occurred a few times. J is TRBJ2-3 and V is TRBV5-4; TRBD2 matches 11 bases. This CDR3 comprises 16 residues. Germline CDR1 is SGHNT and CDR2 is YYREEE (reference sequence). The V gene end was trimmed by 4 bases and the J gene end by 5 bases; junction bases not matched to a gene: 9. As DNA, the CDR3 is TGTGCCAGCAGCCCCGGGGTAGCGGGGGGGCGAGATACGCAGTATTTT. Translation: CASSPGVAGGRDTQYF.

The chain joins TRBV19 to TRBJ1-1, with a tentative D call TRBD1 (6 bases). This CDR3 is 13 amino acids long. V lost 8 bases, J lost 1 base, and 11 bases lay in between. Germline lookup yields CDR1 LNHDA and CDR2 SQIVND (reference sequence). CDR3 in amino acids: CASCLQGNTEAFF. CDR3 nucleotides: TGTGCCAGTTGTCTACAGGGGAACACTGAAGCTTTCTTT.

As to this clone: One junction end does not reproduce the germline sequence, and a read error may be involved. The V gene is TRBV7-7, the J gene TRBJ2-5, with D possibly being TRBD2 (6 bases). The J call may not be correct, given that the DNA end is closer to TRBJ2-7. Germline V gene lookup returns CDR1 SSHAT and CDR2 FNYEAQ (reference sequence). This CDR3 has 13 amino acids. The CDR3 protein is CASSLSGSYEQYF. CDR3 sequence (DNA): TGTGCTAGCAGCTTATCCGGGAGTTACGAGCAGTACTTC.

This clone was detected a few times. This chain joins TRBV6-5 and TRBJ1-1, with 7 nucleotides matching TRBD1. Losses at the gene ends were 5 bases for V and 4 bases for J; bases not matched to a gene: 1. This CDR3 has 12 residues. The germline gives CDR1 MNHEY, CDR2 SVGAGI. Here the CDR3 reads CASSRQGTEAFF. CDR3 nucleotide sequence: TGTGCCAGCAGTCGACAGGGCACTGAAGCTTTCTTT.

The chain carries TRBV15 and TRBJ2-7; TRBD2 is a possible D gene (6 bases). V shed 0 bases and J shed 4 bases, with 10 bases lying between them. Germline V gene sequence: CDR1 LNHNV, CDR2 YYDKDF (reference sequence). The CDR3 has 14 residues. CDR3 bases: TGTGCCACCAGCAGAGAACCGGGACTTTACGAGCAGTACTTC. Protein: CATSREPGLYEQYF. Combining the CDR3 with reference TRBV15 and TRBJ2-7 gives the whole variable domain DAMVIQNPRYQVTQFGKPVTLSCSQTLNHNVMYWYQQKSSQAPKLLFHYYDKDFNNEADTPDNFQSRRPNTSFCFLDIRSPGLGDTAMYLCATSREPGLYEQYFGPGTRLTVT.

The rearrangement links TRBV19 to TRBJ1-6; 10 bases agree with TRBD1. Germline CDR1 is LNHDA and CDR2 is SQIVND (reference sequence). V shed 2 bases, J shed 10 bases, and the junction held 2 bases outside the gene matches. CDR3 length equals 14 residues. DNA of the CDR3: TGTGCCAGTAGTATAATGGGACAGGGGTCACCCCTCCACTTT. Its protein product is CASSIMGQGSPLHF.

The rearrangement links TRBV5-1 to TRBJ1-1; tentative D call: TRBD1 (5 bases). This CDR3 comprises 15 residues. Germline V gene lookup returns CDR1 SGHRS and CDR2 YFSETQ. V lost 4 bases to trimming and J lost 0 bases, with 13 bases between them. CDR3 in amino acids: CASSPRGGVNTEAFF. Here the CDR3 DNA reads TGCGCCAGCAGCCCACGAGGAGGGGTGAACACTGAAGCTTTCTTT.

In its sample, this clone was seen once. The CDR3 nucleotides read TGTGCCAGCAGGCGACAGACAGGGGGATTCGAAAAACTGTTTTTT. Its translation is CASRRQTGGFEKLFF. The chain combines TRBV6-5 with TRBJ1-4; 9 bases map to TRBD1. The trim removed 6 bases at V and 8 bases at J, leaving 10 bases unmatched. This CDR3 is built from 15 residues. CDR1 is MNHEY and CDR2 is SVGAGI in the germline V gene.

The chain has TRBV14 and TRBJ2-1; D perhaps matches TRBD2 (5 bases). V was clipped by 0 bases and J by 9 bases, with 9 bases between them. The length of the CDR3 is 13 residues. Germline CDR1 and CDR2: SGHDN and FVKESK. The CDR3: CASSQERGAEQFF. CDR3 coding DNA: TGTGCCAGCAGCCAAGAACGGGGAGCTGAGCAGTTCTTC.

J is TRBJ2-5 and V is TRBV7-2; 7 nucleotides match TRBD2. There are 13 residues in the CDR3. CDR1 and CDR2 (germline): SGHTA, FQGNSA. V shed 3 bases and J 5 bases; nucleotides not matched to a gene: 3. In DNA, the CDR3 is TGTGCCAGCAGCTTCATCGGGGGGGAGACCCAGTACTTC. Amino acids: CASSFIGGETQYF.

V usage is TRBV5-1 and J usage is TRBJ2-1; tentatively, D is TRBD1 (6 bases). The CDR3 extends over 14 amino acids. The V end was cut by 0 bases, the J end by 5 bases, with 9 bases between. Germline V lookup: CDR1 SGHRS, CDR2 YFSETQ. Here the CDR3 reads CASSLGHRDNEQFF. DNA of the CDR3: TGCGCCAGCAGCTTGGGTCACAGGGACAATGAGCAGTTCTTC.

This clone was observed a handful of times. The rearrangement joins TRBV4-3 to TRBJ1-2; a possible D gene is TRBD1 (5 bases). Trimming removed 0 bases at V and 8 bases at J, with 10 bases between. The length of the CDR3 is 13 residues. Germline values: CDR1 LGHNA, CDR2 YSLEER. This CDR3 reads CASSQDSGCGYTF. DNA for the CDR3: TGCGCCAGCAGCCAAGATTCAGGGTGCGGCTACACCTTC.

The J gene is TRBJ1-2, the V gene TRBV27; 7 bases line up with TRBD1. V shed 4 bases, J shed 7 bases, and the junction held 9 bases outside the gene matches. Germline V gene lookup returns CDR1 MNHEY and CDR2 SMNVEV (reference sequence). This CDR3 is 14 amino acids long. The CDR3 coding sequence is TGTGCCAGCAGTTCGGGACAGTCCAGGGTTGGCTACACCTTC. It specifies CASSSGQSRVGYTF.

The V gene is TRBV4-3, the J gene TRBJ2-3, with 9 nucleotides matching TRBD2. CDR1 and CDR2 (germline): LGHNA, YSLEER. CDR3 length: 15 amino acids. V was pared by 4 bases and J by 3 bases, with 5 bases of the junction left unmatched. CDR3 region: CASSPGTSITDTQYF. The DNA for the CDR3 is TGCGCCAGCAGCCCTGGGACTAGCATTACAGATACGCAGTATTTT.

A few counts support this clone. The chain employs TRBV7-9 and TRBJ1-1, with 11 nucleotides matching TRBD1. Germline CDR1 is SEHNR and CDR2 is FQNEAQ (reference sequence). The CDR3 is 16 amino acids. V gave up 5 bases and J gave up 4 bases; unmatched junction bases: 9. For the CDR3, the DNA is TGTGCCAGCAGCCCCGGGACAGGGGGTTTGATCACTGAAGCTTTCTTT. Its translation: CASSPGTGGLITEAFF.

The chain employs TRBV29-1 and TRBJ2-7; D is perhaps TRBD2 (5 bases). V was cut by 6 bases and J by 5 bases, with 17 bases left in between. The CDR3 spans 13 residues. Germline values: CDR1 SQVTM, CDR2 ANQGSEA. Here the CDR3 DNA reads TGCAGCGTCGCTACGAGGGCAGCACACGAGCAGTACTTC. Translating gives CSVATRAAHEQYF.

This sequence joins TRBV6-6 and TRBJ2-7; TRBD1 matches at 8 bases. The CDR3 totals 16 residues. V was pared by 0 bases and J by 3 bases, with 7 bases of the junction left unmatched. Per germline, CDR1 MNHNY and CDR2 SVGAGI (reference sequence). CDR3 sequence reads: CASSYSGTGSLYEQYF. CDR3 bases: TGTGCCAGCAGTTACTCCGGGACAGGATCCCTCTACGAGCAGTACTTC.

The chain recombines TRBV11-2 with TRBJ2-3; possible D gene TRBD1, 6 bases. The CDR3 sequence is 15 residues long. The V gene lost 1 base and the J gene lost 1 base, with 9 bases spanning the gap. CDR1 is SGHAT and CDR2 is FQNNGV in the germline V gene. CDR3 residues: CASSLAGDGTDTQYF. The CDR3 nucleotides are TGTGCCAGCAGCTTAGCAGGGGACGGCACAGATACGCAGTATTTT. The full variable domain, with the rest looked up from reference TRBV11-2 and TRBJ2-3, is EAGVAQSPRYKIIEKRQSVAFWCNPISGHATLYWYQQILGQGPKLLIQFQNNGVVDDSQLPKDRFSAERLKGVDSTLKIQPAKLEDSAVYLCASSLAGDGTDTQYFGPGTRLTVL.

This chain uses TRBV7-9 with TRBJ2-7; TRBD1 is a possible D gene (6 bases). V lost 5 bases to trimming and J lost 3 bases, with 14 bases between them. This CDR3 is built from 14 residues. Germline lookup yields CDR1 SEHNR and CDR2 FQNEAQ (reference sequence). The CDR3 protein is CASSPQTGSYEQYF. DNA for the CDR3: TGTGCCAGCAGCCCCCAGACAGGTAGCTACGAGCAGTACTTC.

The chain uses TRBV2 and TRBJ2-5; no reliable D call. Trimming pared 4 bases from V and 0 bases from J, leaving 6 bases between. The CDR3 has 13 residues. CDR1 SNHLY and CDR2 FYNNEI come from the germline V gene. CDR3 in amino acids: CASSAVYQETQYF. The CDR3 coding sequence is TGTGCCAGCAGTGCCGTGTACCAAGAGACCCAGTACTTC.

The chain uses TRBV5-1 and TRBJ2-1, with D possibly being TRBD2 (5 bases). The CDR3 is 13 residues long. Trimming took off 4 bases at V and 7 bases at J, with 12 bases between the two ends. Germline V CDR1 and CDR2: SGHRS, YFSETQ. CDR3 sequence: CASSAGNENEQFF. The CDR3 DNA is TGCGCCAGCAGCGCCGGGAATGAGAATGAGCAGTTCTTC.